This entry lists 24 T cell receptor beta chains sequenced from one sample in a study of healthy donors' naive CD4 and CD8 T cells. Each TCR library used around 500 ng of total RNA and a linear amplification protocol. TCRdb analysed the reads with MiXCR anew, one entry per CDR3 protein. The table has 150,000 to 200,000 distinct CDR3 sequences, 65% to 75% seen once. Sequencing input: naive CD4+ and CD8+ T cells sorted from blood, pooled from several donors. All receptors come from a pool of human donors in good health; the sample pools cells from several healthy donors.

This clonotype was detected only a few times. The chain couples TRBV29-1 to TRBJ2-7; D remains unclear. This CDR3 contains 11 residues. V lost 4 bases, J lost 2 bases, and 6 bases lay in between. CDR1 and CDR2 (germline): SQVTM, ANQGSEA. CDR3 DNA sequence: TGCAGCGTTGTACAGCCCTACGAGCAGTACTTC. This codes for CSVVQPYEQYF.

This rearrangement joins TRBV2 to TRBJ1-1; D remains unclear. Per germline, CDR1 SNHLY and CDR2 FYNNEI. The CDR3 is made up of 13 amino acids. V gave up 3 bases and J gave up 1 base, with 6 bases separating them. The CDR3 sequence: CASSEGRNTEAFF. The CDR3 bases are TGTGCCAGCAGTGAGGGCAGGAACACTGAAGCTTTCTTT.

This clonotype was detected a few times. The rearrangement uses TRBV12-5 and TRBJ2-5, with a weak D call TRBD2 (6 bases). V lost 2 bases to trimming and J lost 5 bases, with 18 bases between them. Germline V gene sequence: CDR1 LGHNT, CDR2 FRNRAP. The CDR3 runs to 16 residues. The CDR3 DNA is TGTGCTAGTGGTTTGTTTCCAACACTAGCTTGGGAGACCCAGTACTTC. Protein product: CASGLFPTLAWETQYF.

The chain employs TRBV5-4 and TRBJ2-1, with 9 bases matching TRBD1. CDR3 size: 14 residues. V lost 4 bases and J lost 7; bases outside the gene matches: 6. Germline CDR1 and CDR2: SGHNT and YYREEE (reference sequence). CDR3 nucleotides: TGTGCCAGCAGCCTTCCGGGACAGGGTAATGAGCAGTTCTTC. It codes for CASSLPGQGNEQFF.

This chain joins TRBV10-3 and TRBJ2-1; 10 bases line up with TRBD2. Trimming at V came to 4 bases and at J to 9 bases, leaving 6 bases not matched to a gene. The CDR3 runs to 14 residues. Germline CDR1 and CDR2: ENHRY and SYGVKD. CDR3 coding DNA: TGTGCCATCAGTGGGACTAGCGGCTTCGGTGAGCAGTTCTTC. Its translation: CAISGTSGFGEQFF.

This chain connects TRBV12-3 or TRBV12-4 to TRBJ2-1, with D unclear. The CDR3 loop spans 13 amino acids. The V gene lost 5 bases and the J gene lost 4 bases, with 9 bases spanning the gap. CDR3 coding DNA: TGTGCCAGCAGTCCGGTTCCGTACAATGAGCAGTTCTTC. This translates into CASSPVPYNEQFF.

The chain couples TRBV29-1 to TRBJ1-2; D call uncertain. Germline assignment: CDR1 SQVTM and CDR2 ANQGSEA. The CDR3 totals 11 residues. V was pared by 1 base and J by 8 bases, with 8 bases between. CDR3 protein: CSVEGPRGYTF. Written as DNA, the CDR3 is TGCAGCGTTGAAGGGCCTAGGGGCTACACCTTC.

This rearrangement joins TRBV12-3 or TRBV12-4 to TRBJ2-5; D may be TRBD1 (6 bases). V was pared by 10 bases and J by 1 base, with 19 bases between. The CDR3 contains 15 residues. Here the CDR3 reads CATSRTDIPQETQYF. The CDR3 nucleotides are TGTGCCACTTCAAGGACAGACATACCCCAAGAGACCCAGTACTTC.

CDR3 nucleotides: TGCAGTGCTAGGCCGACAGGGGAGAACACTGAAGCTTTCTTT. Translated: CSARPTGENTEAFF. V and J are TRBV20-1 and TRBJ1-1, with 8 bases lining up with TRBD1. Per germline, CDR1 DFQATT and CDR2 SNEGSKA (reference sequence). This CDR3 is 14 amino acids long. V trimming: 3 bases; J trimming: 1 base; junction bases outside the gene matches: 4.

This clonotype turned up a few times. The CDR3 nucleotides are TGCAGCGTTGCTAGCAATGGCTTCACAGATACGCAGTATTTT. This codes for CSVASNGFTDTQYF. V and J are TRBV29-1 and TRBJ2-3; possible D gene TRBD2, 5 bases. The ends were cut back, 4 bases at V and 2 bases at J, with 13 bases in the middle. This CDR3 is 14 amino acids long. CDR1 and CDR2 (germline): SQVTM, ANQGSEA.

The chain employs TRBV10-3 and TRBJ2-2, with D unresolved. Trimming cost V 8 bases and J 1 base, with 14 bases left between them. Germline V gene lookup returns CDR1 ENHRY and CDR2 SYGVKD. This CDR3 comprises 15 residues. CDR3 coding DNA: TGTGCCATCGGTAAAGTTAATAAGAACACCGGGGAGCTGTTTTTT. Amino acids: CAIGKVNKNTGELFF.

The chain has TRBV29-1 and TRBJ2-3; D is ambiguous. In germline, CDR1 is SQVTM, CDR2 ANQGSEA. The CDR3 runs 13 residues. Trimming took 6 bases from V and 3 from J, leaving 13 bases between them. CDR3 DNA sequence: TGCAGCGTCGCCGGCCAAACAACAGATACGCAGTATTTT. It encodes CSVAGQTTDTQYF.

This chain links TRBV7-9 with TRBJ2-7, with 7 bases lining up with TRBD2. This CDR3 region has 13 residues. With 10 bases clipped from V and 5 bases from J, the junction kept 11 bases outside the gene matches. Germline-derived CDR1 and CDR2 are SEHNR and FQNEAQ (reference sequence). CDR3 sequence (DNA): TGTGCCACCCGGGACGGGGGGATGAACGAGCAGTACTTC. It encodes CATRDGGMNEQYF.

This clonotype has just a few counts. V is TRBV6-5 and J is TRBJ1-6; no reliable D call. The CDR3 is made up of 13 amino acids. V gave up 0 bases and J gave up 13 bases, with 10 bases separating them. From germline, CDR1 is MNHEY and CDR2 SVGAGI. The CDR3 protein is CASSYSIRDPLHF. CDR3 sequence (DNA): TGTGCCAGCAGTTACTCGATTCGTGATCCCCTCCACTTT.

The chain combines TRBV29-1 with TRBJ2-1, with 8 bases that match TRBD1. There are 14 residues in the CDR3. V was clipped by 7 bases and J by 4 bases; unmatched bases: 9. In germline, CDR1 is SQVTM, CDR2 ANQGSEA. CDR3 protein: CSGGQGPTYNEQFF. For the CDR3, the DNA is TGCAGCGGCGGACAGGGACCGACGTACAATGAGCAGTTCTTC.

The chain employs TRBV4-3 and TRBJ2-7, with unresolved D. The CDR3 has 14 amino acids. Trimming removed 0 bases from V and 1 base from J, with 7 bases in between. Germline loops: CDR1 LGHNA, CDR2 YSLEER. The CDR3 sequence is CASSQDGSSYEQYF. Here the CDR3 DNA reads TGCGCCAGCAGCCAAGATGGGTCATCCTACGAGCAGTACTTC.

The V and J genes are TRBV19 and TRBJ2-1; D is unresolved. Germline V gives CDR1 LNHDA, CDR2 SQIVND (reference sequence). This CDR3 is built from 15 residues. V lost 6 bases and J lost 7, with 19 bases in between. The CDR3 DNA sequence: TGTGCCAGTAGCTGGAGCAGCTCCTTGAAAAATGAGCAGTTCTTC. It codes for CASSWSSSLKNEQFF.

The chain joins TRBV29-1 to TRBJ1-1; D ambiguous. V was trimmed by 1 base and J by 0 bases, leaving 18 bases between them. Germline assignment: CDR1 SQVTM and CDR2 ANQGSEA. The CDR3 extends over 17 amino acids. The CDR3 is CSVEGLGEIGMNTEAFF. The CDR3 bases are TGCAGCGTTGAAGGTCTCGGGGAGATTGGGATGAACACTGAAGCTTTCTTT.

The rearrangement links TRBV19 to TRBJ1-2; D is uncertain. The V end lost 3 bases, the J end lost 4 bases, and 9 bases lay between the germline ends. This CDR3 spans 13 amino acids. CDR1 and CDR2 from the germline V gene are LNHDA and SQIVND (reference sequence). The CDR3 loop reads CASSIPGSYGYTF. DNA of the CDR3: TGTGCCAGTAGTATCCCGGGAAGCTATGGCTACACCTTC.

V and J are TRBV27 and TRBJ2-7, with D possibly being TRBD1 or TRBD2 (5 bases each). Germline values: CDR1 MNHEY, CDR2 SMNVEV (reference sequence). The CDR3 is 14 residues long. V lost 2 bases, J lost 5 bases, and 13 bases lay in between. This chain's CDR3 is CASSLVTGQHEQYF. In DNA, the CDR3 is TGTGCCAGCAGTTTAGTGACGGGGCAGCACGAGCAGTACTTC.

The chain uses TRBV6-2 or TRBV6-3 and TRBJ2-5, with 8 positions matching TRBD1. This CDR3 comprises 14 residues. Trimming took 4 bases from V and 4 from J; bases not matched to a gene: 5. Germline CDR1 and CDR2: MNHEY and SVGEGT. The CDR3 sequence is CASSWLGQVETQYF. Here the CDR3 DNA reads TGTGCCAGCAGTTGGCTGGGACAGGTAGAGACCCAGTACTTC.

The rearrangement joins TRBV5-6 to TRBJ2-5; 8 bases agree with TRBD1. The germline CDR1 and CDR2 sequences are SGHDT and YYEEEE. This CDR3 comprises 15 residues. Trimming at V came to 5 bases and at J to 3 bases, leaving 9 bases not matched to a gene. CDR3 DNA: TGTGCCAGCAGTCTCCTGGACAGGGATAAAGAGACCCAGTACTTC. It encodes CASSLLDRDKETQYF.

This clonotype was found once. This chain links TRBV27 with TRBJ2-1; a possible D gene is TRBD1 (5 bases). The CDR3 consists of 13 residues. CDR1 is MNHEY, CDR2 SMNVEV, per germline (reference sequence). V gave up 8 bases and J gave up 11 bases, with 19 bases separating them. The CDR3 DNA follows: TGTGCCAGCGGAATATCTCAGGGTGCGCAGCAGTTCTTC. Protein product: CASGISQGAQQFF.

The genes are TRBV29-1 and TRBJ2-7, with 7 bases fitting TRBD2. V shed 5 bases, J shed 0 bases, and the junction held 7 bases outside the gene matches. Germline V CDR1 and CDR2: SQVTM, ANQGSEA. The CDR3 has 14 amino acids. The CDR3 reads CSVTGLLSSYEQYF. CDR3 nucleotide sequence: TGCAGCGTTACGGGACTACTGAGCTCCTACGAGCAGTACTTC.